Shown below are 8 T cell receptor beta chains from a single sample sequenced in a study of memory CD4+ T cells and cytomegalovirus serostatus. The sort gate was single viable CD3+CD4+CD8-CD45RO+ cells for memory CD4+ T cells. Clones were read by immunoSEQ multiplex PCR, and TCRdb kept only the in-frame ones, dropping some. The sample has some 41,000 clones, 60% to 85% seen once. Specimen: memory CD4+ T cells from blood. All receptors come from an adult in good health and CMV-seronegative.

This clone was counted once. The chain uses TRBV28 and TRBJ1-2, with a tentative D call TRBD1 (5 bases). Germline lookup yields CDR1 MDHEN and CDR2 SYDVKM. Trimming left V 4 bases short and J 1 base short, with 10 bases between. CDR3 size: 14 residues. DNA for the CDR3: TGTGCCAGCAGTTCCACGACAGTTAACTATGGCTACACCTTC. Translated: CASSSTTVNYGYTF.

The chain combines TRBV28 with TRBJ1-2; 7 bases are shared with TRBD1. Germline V lookup: CDR1 MDHEN, CDR2 SYDVKM. Trimming at V came to 5 bases and at J to 3 bases, leaving 3 bases not matched to a gene. This CDR3 region has 13 residues. The CDR3 DNA sequence: TGTGCCAGCAGTGAAGGGACAGACTATGGCTACACCTTC. Its protein is CASSEGTDYGYTF.

V usage is TRBV30 and J usage is TRBJ1-1; D unclear. The CDR3 spans 15 residues. The V end was cut by 3 bases, the J end by 5 bases, with 19 bases between. CDR1 is GTSNPN, CDR2 SVGIG, per germline (reference sequence). The CDR3 protein is CAWSPFRAPATEAFF. CDR3 DNA sequence: TGTGCCTGGAGCCCCTTTCGGGCCCCGGCGACTGAAGCTTTCTTT.

Comment on this clone: The sample holds other DNA sequences that translate to the same CDR3. The chain is built from TRBV15 and TRBJ1-2; no clear D gene. Germline CDR1 reads LNHNV; CDR2 reads YYDKDF (reference sequence). This CDR3 spans 13 amino acids. Trimming shortened V by 0 bases and J by 8 bases, and 10 bases separated the two germline ends. CDR3 in DNA: TGTGCCACCAGCAGAGATCGAGGCTACGGCTACACCTTC. Translation: CATSRDRGYGYTF.

The gene calls are TRBV5-4 and TRBJ1-2; 8 bases are a match to TRBD1. This CDR3 contains 14 residues. The V segment lost 0 bases and the J segment 4 bases; nucleotides outside the gene matches: 2. CDR1 is SGHNT, CDR2 YYREEE, per germline (reference sequence). CDR3 sequence: CASSLGTGTYGYTF. DNA for the CDR3: TGTGCCAGCAGCTTGGGGACAGGGACCTATGGCTACACCTTC. Using reference TRBV5-4 and TRBJ1-2 for the parts outside the CDR3, the full variable domain is ETGVTQSPTHLIKTRGQQVTLRCSSQSGHNTVSWYQQALGQGPQFIFQYYREEENGRGNFPPRFSGLQFPNYSSELNVNALELDDSALYLCASSLGTGTYGYTFGSGTRLTVV.

This clone was detected only once. The genes are TRBV6-1 and TRBJ2-7; TRBD2 might be the D (6 bases). Germline V lookup: CDR1 MNHNS, CDR2 SASEGT. The CDR3 has 15 residues. Trimming pared 6 bases from V and 2 bases from J, leaving 17 bases between. The chain's CDR3 is CASSALGGETYEQYF. The CDR3 DNA sequence: TGTGCCAGCAGCGCCCTTGGAGGGGAGACCTACGAGCAGTACTTC.

The V and J genes are TRBV11-2 and TRBJ1-2; D possibly corresponds to TRBD1 (5 bases). Trimming removed 4 bases from V and 2 bases from J, with 14 bases in between. Per the germline V gene, CDR1 is SGHAT and CDR2 is FQNNGV. This CDR3 is built from 15 residues. CDR3 sequence (DNA): TGTGCCAGCAGCTCCCGGAGGAGGGGCAACTATGGCTACACCTTC. Its translation: CASSSRRRGNYGYTF.

The chain joins TRBV4-2 to TRBJ2-7; D is perhaps TRBD1 or TRBD2 (5 bases each). CDR1 and CDR2 from the germline V gene are LGHNA and YNFKEQ. The CDR3 covers 16 residues. Trimming removed 0 bases at V and 3 bases at J, with 15 bases between. The CDR3 coding sequence is TGTGCCAGCAGCCAAGATTTGAGGGGCGCCAACTACGAGCAGTACTTC. Translating it yields CASSQDLRGANYEQYF.